The clone carrying this T cell receptor (beta chain) was seen many times. Antigen unknown. CDR3 length: 13 amino acids. V gave up 6 bases and J gave up 5 bases, with 13 bases separating them. Germline V gives CDR1 SGHNT, CDR2 YENEEA. Documented time point: persistent/refractory GD, antithyroid drugs over 5 years with positive TRAb. PBMC-derived RNA was used for the TCR library. The data stem from a study of regulatory T cells in long-lasting Graves disease. Study findings and constraints: Analyses excluded thyroid tissue, covering peripheral blood alone.

Through Arm-PCR of CDR3 regions and iRepertoire HTBI primers, TCR beta libraries were built. TCRdb re-called the multiplex PCR reads through MiXCR, storing one row per CDR3 protein. The data show around 340,000 distinct CDR3 sequences, with less than 20% seen just once and over 25% held by the top ten. This sequence joins TRBV11-3 and TRBJ1-1; possible D gene TRBD1, 5 bases. The receptor was isolated from a female donor with Graves disease. This material consisted of peripheral blood mononuclear cells (PBMCs), taken when the disease was refractory, from a patient treated with antithyroid drugs. CDR3 nucleotides: TGTGCCAGCAGGTCGATGGGGGGGACTGAAGCTTTCTTT. Translation: CASRSMGGTEAFF.